This TCR beta chain comes out of a study of blood T cell repertoires in COVID-19. Looking at the study overall: Researchers got acute and convalescent COVID-19 samples from the United States, Italy and Spain. Sample material is recorded as cDNA or gDNA derived from T cells, B-cell-depleted T cells, or PBMCs.

The CDR3 is 15 residues long. V lost 5 bases and J lost 6; bases outside the gene matches: 11. CDR1 is KGHSH and CDR2 is LQKENI in the germline V gene. In the source study's methods: Nucleated cell counts were estimated from reference gene primer amplification. Assay used: immunoSEQ multiplex PCR; TCRdb lists only in-frame clones, some missing. V, J and clone size derive from that table, while D and trimming were established from the DNA sequence. The table shows 30,000 or so clones, with approximately 93% occurring only once. The genes are TRBV18 and TRBJ2-3; TRBD1 agrees at 7 bases. Material for sequencing was peripheral blood. The TCR was taken from a male donor with active COVID-19. CDR3 amino acids: CASSESQGSADTQYF. CDR3 coding DNA: TGTGCCAGCTCAGAGTCACAGGGGTCTGCGGATACGCAGTATTTT.